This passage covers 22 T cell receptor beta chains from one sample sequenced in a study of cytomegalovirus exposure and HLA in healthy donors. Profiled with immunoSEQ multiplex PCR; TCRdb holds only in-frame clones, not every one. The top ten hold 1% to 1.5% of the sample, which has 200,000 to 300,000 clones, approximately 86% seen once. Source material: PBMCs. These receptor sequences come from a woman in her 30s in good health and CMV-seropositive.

The CDR3: CASRGLAGAYNEQFF. DNA of the CDR3: TGTGCCAGCAGGGGACTAGCGGGAGCCTACAATGAGCAGTTCTTC. This chain joins TRBV6-6 and TRBJ2-1; 14 nucleotides line up with TRBD2. Trimming at V came to 6 bases and at J to 2 bases, leaving 0 bases not matched to a gene. The CDR3 extends over 15 amino acids. Germline V gene data show CDR1 as MNHNY and CDR2 as SVGAGI (reference sequence).

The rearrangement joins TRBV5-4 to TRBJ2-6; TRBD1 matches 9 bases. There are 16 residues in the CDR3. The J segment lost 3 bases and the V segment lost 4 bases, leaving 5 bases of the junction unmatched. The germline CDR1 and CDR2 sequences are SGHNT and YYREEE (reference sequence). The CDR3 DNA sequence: TGTGCCAGCAGCCGGACAGGGGTTCTTGGGGCCAACGTCCTGACTTTC. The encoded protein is CASSRTGVLGANVLTF. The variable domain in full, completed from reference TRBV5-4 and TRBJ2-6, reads ETGVTQSPTHLIKTRGQQVTLRCSSQSGHNTVSWYQQALGQGPQFIFQYYREEENGRGNFPPRFSGLQFPNYSSELNVNALELDDSALYLCASSRTGVLGANVLTFGAGSRLTVL.

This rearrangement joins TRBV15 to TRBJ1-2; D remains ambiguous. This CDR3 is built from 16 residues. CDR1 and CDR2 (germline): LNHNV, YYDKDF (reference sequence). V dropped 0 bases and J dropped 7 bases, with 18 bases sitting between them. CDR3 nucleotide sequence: TGTGCCACCAGCAGAGATATCGGGAGGGAGTCGGGTGGCTACACCTTC. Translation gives CATSRDIGRESGGYTF.

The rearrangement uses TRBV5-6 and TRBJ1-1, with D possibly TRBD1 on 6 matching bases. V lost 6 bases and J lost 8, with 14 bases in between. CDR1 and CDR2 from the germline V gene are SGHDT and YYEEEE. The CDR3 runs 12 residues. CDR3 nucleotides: TGTGCCAGCATGGTGGACGACAGGGAAGCTTTCTTT. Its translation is CASMVDDREAFF.

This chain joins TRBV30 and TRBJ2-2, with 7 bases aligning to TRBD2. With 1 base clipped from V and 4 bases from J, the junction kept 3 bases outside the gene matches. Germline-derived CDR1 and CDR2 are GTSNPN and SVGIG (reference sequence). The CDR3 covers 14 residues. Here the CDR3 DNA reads TGTGCCTGGAGTGCGGGGGGTTTCACCGGGGAGCTGTTTTTT. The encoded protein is CAWSAGGFTGELFF.

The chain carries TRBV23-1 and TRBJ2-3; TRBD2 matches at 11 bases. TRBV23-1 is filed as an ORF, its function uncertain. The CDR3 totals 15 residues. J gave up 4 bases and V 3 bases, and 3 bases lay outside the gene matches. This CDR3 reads CASSQASGRSDTQYF. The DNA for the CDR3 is TGCGCCAGCAGTCAGGCTAGCGGGAGGTCAGATACGCAGTATTTT.

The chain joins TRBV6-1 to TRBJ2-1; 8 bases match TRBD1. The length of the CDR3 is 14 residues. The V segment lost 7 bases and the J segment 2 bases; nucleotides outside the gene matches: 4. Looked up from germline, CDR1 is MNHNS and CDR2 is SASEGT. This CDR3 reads CASTGGIAYNEQFF. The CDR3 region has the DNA TGTGCCAGCACAGGGGGCATCGCCTACAATGAGCAGTTCTTC.

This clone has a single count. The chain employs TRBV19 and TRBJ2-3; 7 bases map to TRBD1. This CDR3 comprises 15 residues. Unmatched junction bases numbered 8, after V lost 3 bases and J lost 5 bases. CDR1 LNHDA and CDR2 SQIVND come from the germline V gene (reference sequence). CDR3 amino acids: CASSMKGAQGDTQYF. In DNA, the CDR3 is TGTGCCAGTAGTATGAAGGGGGCCCAAGGAGATACGCAGTATTTT.

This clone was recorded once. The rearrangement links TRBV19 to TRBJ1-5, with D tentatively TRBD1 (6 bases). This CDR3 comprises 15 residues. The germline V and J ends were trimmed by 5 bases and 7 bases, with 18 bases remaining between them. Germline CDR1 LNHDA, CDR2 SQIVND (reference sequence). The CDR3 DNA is TGTGCCAGTAGTGCGTCGGGGGGGCTGAGGCAGCCCCAGCATTTT. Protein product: CASSASGGLRQPQHF.

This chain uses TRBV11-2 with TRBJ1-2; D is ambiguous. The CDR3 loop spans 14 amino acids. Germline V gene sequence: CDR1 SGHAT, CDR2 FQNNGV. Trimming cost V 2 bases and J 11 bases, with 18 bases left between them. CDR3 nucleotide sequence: TGTGCCAGCAGCTTAAGACTGCCCACTCAAGCGTACACCTTC. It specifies CASSLRLPTQAYTF.

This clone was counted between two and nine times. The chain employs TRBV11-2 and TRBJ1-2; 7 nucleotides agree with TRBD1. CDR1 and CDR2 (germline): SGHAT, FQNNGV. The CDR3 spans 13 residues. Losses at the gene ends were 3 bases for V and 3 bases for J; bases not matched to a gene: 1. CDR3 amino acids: CASSLTGYYGYTF. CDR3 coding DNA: TGTGCCAGCAGCTTGACAGGGTACTATGGCTACACCTTC.

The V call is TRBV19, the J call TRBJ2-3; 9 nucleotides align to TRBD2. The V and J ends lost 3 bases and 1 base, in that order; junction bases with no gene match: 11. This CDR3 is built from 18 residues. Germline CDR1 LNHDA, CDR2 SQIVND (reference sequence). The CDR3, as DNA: TGTGCCAGTAGTATGACGAGACTAGCGGTTCTAGGCACAGATACGCAGTATTTT. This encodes CASSMTRLAVLGTDTQYF.

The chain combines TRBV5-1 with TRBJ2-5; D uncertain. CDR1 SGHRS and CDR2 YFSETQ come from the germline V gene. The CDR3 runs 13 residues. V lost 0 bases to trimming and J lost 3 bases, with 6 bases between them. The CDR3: CASSLVQEETQYF. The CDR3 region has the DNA TGCGCCAGCAGCTTGGTCCAGGAAGAGACCCAGTACTTC. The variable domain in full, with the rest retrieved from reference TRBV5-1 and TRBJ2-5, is KAGVTQTPRYLIKTRGQQVTLSCSPISGHRSVSWYQQTPGQGLQFLFEYFSETQRNKGNFPGRFSGRQFSNSRSEMNVSTLELGDSALYLCASSLVQEETQYFGPGTRLLVL.

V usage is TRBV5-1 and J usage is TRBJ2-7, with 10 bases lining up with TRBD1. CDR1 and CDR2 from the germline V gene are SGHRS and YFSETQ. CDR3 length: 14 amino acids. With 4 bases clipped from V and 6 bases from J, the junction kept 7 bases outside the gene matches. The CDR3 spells CASSQTGGAGEQYF. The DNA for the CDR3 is TGCGCCAGCAGCCAGACAGGGGGCGCGGGCGAGCAGTACTTC.

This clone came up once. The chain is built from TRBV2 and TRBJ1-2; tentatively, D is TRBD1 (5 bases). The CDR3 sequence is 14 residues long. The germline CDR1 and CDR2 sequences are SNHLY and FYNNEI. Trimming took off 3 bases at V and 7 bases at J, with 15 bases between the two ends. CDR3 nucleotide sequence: TGTGCCAGCAGTGACAGGGTCACCCTCTCTGGCTACACCTTC. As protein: CASSDRVTLSGYTF. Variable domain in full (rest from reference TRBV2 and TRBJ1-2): EPEVTQTPSHQVTQMGQEVILRCVPISNHLYFYWYRQILGQKVEFLVSFYNNEISEKSEIFDDQFSVERPDGSNFTLKIRSTKLEDSAMYFCASSDRVTLSGYTFGSGTRLTVV.

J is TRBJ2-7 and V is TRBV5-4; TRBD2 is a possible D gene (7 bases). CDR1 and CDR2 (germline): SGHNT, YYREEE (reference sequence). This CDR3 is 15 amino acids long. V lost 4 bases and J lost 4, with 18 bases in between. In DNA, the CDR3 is TGTGCCAGCAGCCGCTCCTCGGGGGGCGAGTACGAGCAGTACTTC. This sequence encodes CASSRSSGGEYEQYF.

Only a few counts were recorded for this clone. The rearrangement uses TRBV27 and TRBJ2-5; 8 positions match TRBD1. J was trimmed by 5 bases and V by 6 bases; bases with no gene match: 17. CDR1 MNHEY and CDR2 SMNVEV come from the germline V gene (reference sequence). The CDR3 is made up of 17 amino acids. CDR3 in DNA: TGTGCCAGCAGACTATCCGGGACAGGTTGGGGGAGGGAGACCCAGTACTTC. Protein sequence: CASRLSGTGWGRETQYF.

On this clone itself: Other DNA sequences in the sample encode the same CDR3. The CDR3 protein is CASSSQGAEAFF. Written as DNA, the CDR3 is TGTGCCAGCAGCTCCCAGGGCGCTGAAGCTTTCTTT. The J gene is TRBJ1-1, the V gene TRBV7-2; tentative D call: TRBD1 (5 bases). The CDR3 is 12 amino acids. V lost 4 bases and J lost 6, with 9 bases in between. Per germline, CDR1 SGHTA and CDR2 FQGNSA.

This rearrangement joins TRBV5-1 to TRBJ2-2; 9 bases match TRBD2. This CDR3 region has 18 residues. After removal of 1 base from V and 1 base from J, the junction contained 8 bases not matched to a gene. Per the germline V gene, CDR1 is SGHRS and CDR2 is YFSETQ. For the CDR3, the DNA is TGCGCCAGCAGCTTGTACGTAGCGGGAGTCAGGAACACCGGGGAGCTGTTTTTT. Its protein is CASSLYVAGVRNTGELFF.

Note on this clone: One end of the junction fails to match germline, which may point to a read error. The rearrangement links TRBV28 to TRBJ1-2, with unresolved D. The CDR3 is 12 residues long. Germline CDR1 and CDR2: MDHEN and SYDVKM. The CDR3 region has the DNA TGTGCCAGCAGTTTCAGGATCGGCAGGAACCTCTTC. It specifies CASSFRIGRNLF.

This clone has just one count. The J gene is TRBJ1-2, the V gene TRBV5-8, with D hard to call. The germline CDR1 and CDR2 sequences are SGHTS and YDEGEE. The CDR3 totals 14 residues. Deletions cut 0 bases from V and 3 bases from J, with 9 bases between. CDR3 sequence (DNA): TGTGCCAGCAGCTTGGGGCAGCGGTACTATGGCTACACCTTC. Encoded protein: CASSLGQRYYGYTF.

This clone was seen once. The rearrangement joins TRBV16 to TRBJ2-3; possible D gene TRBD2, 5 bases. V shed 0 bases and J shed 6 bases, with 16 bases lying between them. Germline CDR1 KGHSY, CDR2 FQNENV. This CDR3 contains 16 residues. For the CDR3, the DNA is TGTGCCAGCAGCCAATCAACGGGCGTTAGAGGGGATACGCAGTATTTT. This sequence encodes CASSQSTGVRGDTQYF.